This TCR beta chain is from a study of OX40 agonist ivuxolimab in advanced cancers. V was cut by 6 bases and J by 2 bases, with 11 bases left in between. CDR3 size: 15 residues. The V gene's germline CDR1 is MGHDK and CDR2 SYGVNS. Clones were sequenced by immunoSEQ multiplex PCR, and TCRdb holds only the in-frame ones, with some missing. This sample has under 200,000 clones; roughly 92% occur once, and the top ten carry approximately 0.32%. The receptor comes from an adult with an advanced solid tumor such as melanoma, head and neck, liver or kidney cancer. This rearrangement joins TRBV25-1 to TRBJ2-6, with D uncertain. The sequencing here drew on CD4+ or CD8+ T cells sorted from blood, taken in a trial of the OX40 agonist ivuxolimab. CDR3 in amino acids: CASRDPGPGANVLTF. DNA of the CDR3: TGTGCCAGCAGAGATCCAGGACCTGGGGCCAACGTCCTGACTTTC.